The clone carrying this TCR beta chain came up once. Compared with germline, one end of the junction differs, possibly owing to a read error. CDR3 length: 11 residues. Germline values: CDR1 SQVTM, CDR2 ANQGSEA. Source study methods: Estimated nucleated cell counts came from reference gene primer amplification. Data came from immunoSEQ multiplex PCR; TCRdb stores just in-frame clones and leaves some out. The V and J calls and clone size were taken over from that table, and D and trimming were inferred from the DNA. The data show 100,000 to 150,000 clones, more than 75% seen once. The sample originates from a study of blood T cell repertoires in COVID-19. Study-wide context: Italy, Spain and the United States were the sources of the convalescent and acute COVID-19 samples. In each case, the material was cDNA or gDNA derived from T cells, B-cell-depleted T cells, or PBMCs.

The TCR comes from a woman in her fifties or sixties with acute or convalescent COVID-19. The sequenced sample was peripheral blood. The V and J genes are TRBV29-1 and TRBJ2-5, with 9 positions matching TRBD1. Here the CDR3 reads CSVETGTGPDF. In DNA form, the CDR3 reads TGCAGCGTTGAAACCGGGACAGGGCCCGACTTC.